This is a list of T cell receptor beta chains from one sample in a study of blood T cell repertoires in COVID-19. Assay: immunoSEQ multiplex PCR; the TCRdb copy retains only in-frame clones and omits some. The sample carries about 120,000 clones, around four fifths recorded once. Source material: peripheral blood. The receptors shown here come from a man in his 60s with acute or convalescent COVID-19. Both conserved end residues are part of each CDR3. A D gene is named only where the DNA matches it firmly. The size entry is marked missing in some rows and otherwise reads once, few, many or a size class.

clone_size	d_call	v_call	j_call	cdr3_nt	cdr3_aa
few	.	TRBV29-1	TRBJ1-2	TGCAGCGTTGACCCCGACAGGCTTGCTAACTATGGCTACACCTTC	CSVDPDRLANYGYTF
once	TRBD1	TRBV11-2	TRBJ1-2	TGTGCCAGCAGCCTGGTGGGGACAGGGGGATTAGTTGGCTACACCTTC	CASSLVGTGGLVGYTF
once	.	TRBV11-2	TRBJ2-1	TGTGCCAGCAGCTTAGGAGGGGGGAGGGCCGATGAGCAGTTCTTC	CASSLGGGRADEQFF
.	.	TRBV6-5	TRBJ2-3	TGTGCCAGCAGCGGGAGCACAGATACGCAGTATTTT	CASSGSTDTQYF
.	.	TRBV11-3	TRBJ2-7	TGTGCCAGCAGCTTACGGGAAGGGACACCAACCTCCTACGAGCAGTACTTC	CASSLREGTPTSYEQYF
.	TRBD2	TRBV29-1	TRBJ2-1	TGCAGCGTTGAAGCTCGCCTGGGCGGGAGGGTGCAGTTCTTC	CSVEARLGGRVQFF
.	TRBD2	TRBV19	TRBJ2-7	TGTGCCAGTAGTGGGAGACTAGCGGGCTCCTACGAGCAGTACTTC	CASSGRLAGSYEQYF
.	.	TRBV10-1	TRBJ2-3	TGCGCCAGTTCACAGGGCGCCTTAGATACGCAGTATTTT	CASSQGALDTQYF
.	.	TRBV5-1	TRBJ2-5	TGCGCCAGCAGCTCCCCTGGGCAGATTCAAGAGACCCAGTACTTC	CASSSPGQIQETQYF
.	.	TRBV2	TRBJ2-7	TGTGCCAGCGGCGGGACAGAGGCTACGGAGCAGTACTTC	CASGGTEATEQYF
.	.	TRBV24-1	TRBJ1-1	TGTGCCACCAGTGCCTCGACGGGGTTGGGGAACACTGAAGCTTTCTTT	CATSASTGLGNTEAFF
few	.	TRBV27	TRBJ2-4	TGTGCCAGCAGTCCCAGGGTTGGCATTCAGTACTTC	CASSPRVGIQYF
.	TRBD2	TRBV27	TRBJ2-7	TGTGCCAGCAGTTCCCTATTAAGGACTAGTGGCGGATACGAGCAGTACTTC	CASSSLLRTSGGYEQYF
.	TRBD1	TRBV18	TRBJ1-5	TGTGCCAGCTCATCAACAGGGGTTCGTCAGCCCCAGCATTTT	CASSSTGVRQPQHF
once	.	TRBV29-1	TRBJ1-2	TGCAGCGGAGGGTTTTCGGGTGGCTACACCTTC	CSGGFSGGYTF
.	.	TRBV3-1/TRBV3-2	TRBJ2-7	TGTGCCAGCAGCCAAGAAGCATTTACCTACGAGCAGTACTTC	CASSQEAFTYEQYF
few	TRBD2	TRBV4-2	TRBJ2-3	TGTGCCAGCAGCGTAGCGTATAGCGGGGGCCCTAGCACAGATACGCAGTATTTT	CASSVAYSGGPSTDTQYF
few	.	TRBV7-2	TRBJ1-5	TGTGCCAGCAGCCAAACAGGAGATCAGCCCCAGCATTTT	CASSQTGDQPQHF
.	.	TRBV14	TRBJ1-6	TGTGCCAGCAGCCAAAATCCCGCGGCCTATAATTCACCCCTCCACTTT	CASSQNPAAYNSPLHF
.	.	TRBV6-5	TRBJ2-5	TGTGCCAGCAGCGGCCGGAGGGCTAAAGAGACCCAGTACTTC	CASSGRRAKETQYF
few	.	TRBV6-6	TRBJ2-2	TGTGCCAGCAGCCCCCCCGGGACAAAGAACACCGGGGAGCTGTTTTTT	CASSPPGTKNTGELFF
.	TRBD1	TRBV12-3/TRBV12-4	TRBJ1-2	TGTGCCAGCAGTACCGGGACAGCGTATGGCTACACCTTC	CASSTGTAYGYTF
.	TRBD1	TRBV7-2	TRBJ2-6	TGTGCCAGCAGCCCCTATACCGACAGGGCCGGGGCCAACGTCCTGACTTTC	CASSPYTDRAGANVLTF
.	TRBD2	TRBV5-1	TRBJ2-5	TGCGCCAGCAGCCCGGGTCTAGCGGGCTATGTGGAGACCCAGTACTTC	CASSPGLAGYVETQYF
.	.	TRBV10-3	TRBJ1-2	TGTGCCATCAGTGAAGGGGGACATGGCTACACCTTC	CAISEGGHGYTF
.	TRBD1	TRBV7-3	TRBJ1-1	TGTGCCAGCAGCTCCGGACAGGGGGAAGCTTTCTTT	CASSSGQGEAFF
.	TRBD1	TRBV27	TRBJ2-1	TGTGCCAGCAGTCAAGGGGACAGGGGATTTCCCTACAATGAGCAGTTCTTC	CASSQGDRGFPYNEQFF
.	TRBD2	TRBV11-3	TRBJ2-1	TGTGCCAGCAGCCATAGAGGGGGGCGGGAGGGCCGGAGCTCCTACAATGAGCAGTTCTTC	CASSHRGGREGRSSYNEQFF
.	.	TRBV7-8	TRBJ1-1	TGTGCCAGCAGCTTACAGGTCCAGAACACTGAAGCTTTCTTT	CASSLQVQNTEAFF
.	TRBD1	TRBV10-3	TRBJ1-2	TGTGCCATCAGTGAATTAGACAGGGAAAACTATGGCTACACCTTC	CAISELDRENYGYTF
once	TRBD1	TRBV18	TRBJ2-2	TGTGCCAGCTCGCCAGGACAGGGGAGCACCGGGGAGCTGTTTTTT	CASSPGQGSTGELFF
few	TRBD1	TRBV24-1	TRBJ1-4	TGTGCCACCAGTGACTCGACCGGGACAGCGACAAAACTGTTTTTT	CATSDSTGTATKLFF
.	.	TRBV6-1	TRBJ1-5	TGTGCCAGCAGTGAAGCGAGGGGACACCGCCAGCATTTT	CASSEARGHRQHF
.	TRBD1	TRBV30	TRBJ2-7	TGTGCCTGGAGTCGGGACAGCTACGAGCAGTACTTC	CAWSRDSYEQYF
.	TRBD1	TRBV18	TRBJ1-5	TGTGCCAGCTCGCTCTCCGGACAGGGGAATCAGCCCCAGCATTTT	CASSLSGQGNQPQHF
.	TRBD1	TRBV5-6	TRBJ1-5	TGTGCCAGCAGCGCAATACAGGGGGGTCAGCCCCAGCATTTT	CASSAIQGGQPQHF
.	.	TRBV5-1	TRBJ1-4	TGCGCCAGCAGCCCTCAGGGTAACAATGAAAAACTGTTTTTT	CASSPQGNNEKLFF
few	.	TRBV14	TRBJ1-1	TGTGCCAGCAGCCCCCCAGGGATGAACACTGAAGCTTTCTTT	CASSPPGMNTEAFF
.	.	TRBV30	TRBJ2-3	TGTGCCTGGAGTGCGGGGGGCCTCTTAAGGCGCACAGATACGCAGTATTTT	CAWSAGGLLRRTDTQYF
.	.	TRBV19	TRBJ1-6	TGTGCCAGTACGACAGGCAACCCTAATTCACCCCTCCACTTT	CASTTGNPNSPLHF
once	TRBD1	TRBV6-1	TRBJ1-4	TGTGCCAGCAGTGAAACCGGACAGGGAGGAAAACTGTTTTTT	CASSETGQGGKLFF
.	.	TRBV27	TRBJ2-7	TGTGCCAGCAGTTCCCGGACAGATTACGAGCAGTACTTC	CASSSRTDYEQYF
.	.	TRBV7-3	TRBJ2-1	TGTGCCAGCAGCTTAGCGATGATCGAAGCGGGTGAGCAGTTCTTC	CASSLAMIEAGEQFF
.	.	TRBV6-1	TRBJ1-2	TGTGCCAGCAGTGAAGAAAAGGGAGGCTATGGCTACACCTTC	CASSEEKGGYGYTF
.	TRBD1	TRBV6-6	TRBJ1-2	TGTGCCAGCAGTGGACAGGGACCCTATGGCTACACCTTC	CASSGQGPYGYTF
few	.	TRBV25-1	TRBJ2-1	TGTGCCAGCAGTCCACTCAATGAGCAGTTCTTC	CASSPLNEQFF
.	TRBD1	TRBV30	TRBJ2-5	TGTGCCTGGAGTGTACGGGGGACAGGCGATGGCTACCCGGAGACCCAGTACTTC	CAWSVRGTGDGYPETQYF
.	.	TRBV10-3	TRBJ1-1	TGTGCCATCAGTACAAAAGGACAGAACACTGAAGCTTTCTTT	CAISTKGQNTEAFF
.	.	TRBV5-1	TRBJ1-4	TGCGCCAGCAGCATCGGACAGACAACAACTAATGAAAAACTGTTTTTT	CASSIGQTTTNEKLFF
.	.	TRBV6-6	TRBJ1-1	TGTGCCAGCAGGGTCCACAGGGTAAACACTGAAGCTTTCTTT	CASRVHRVNTEAFF
.	TRBD1	TRBV7-9	TRBJ1-2	TGTGCCAGCAGCTTAGGAACCAGGGGGCTAGGAGATGGCTACACCTTC	CASSLGTRGLGDGYTF